The 6 T cell receptor beta chains reported below all come from one sample, sequenced in a study of human T cells and chemical hapten exposure. One entry per CDR3 protein, called by TCRdb with MiXCR from the RACE reads. This sample has approximately 90,000 distinct CDR3 sequences, with about 11% found just once. This sample's time point: patch test 2, 6 weeks after DPC sensitization. Treatment reported: therapeutic diphenylcyclopropenone sensitization with weekly scalp DPC. Specimen: whole blood, collected in connection with sensitization to the hapten diphenylcyclopropenone (DPC). The receptors come from a man aged 40-55 years with alopecia areata. Some clones in this sample may be carry-over from other donors' samples.

At least ten counts were recorded for this clonotype. The chain has TRBV4-1 and TRBJ2-5; 8 nucleotides align to TRBD2. The CDR3 contains 16 residues. V shed 0 bases and J 4 bases; nucleotides not matched to a gene: 7. The germline gives CDR1 MGHRA, CDR2 YSYEKL. CDR3 sequence (DNA): TGCGCCAGCAGCCAAGATCCCGGGAGGGCCGGAGAGACCCAGTACTTC. This gives the protein CASSQDPGRAGETQYF.

This rearrangement joins TRBV16 to TRBJ2-5, with 9 bases fitting TRBD2. CDR1 and CDR2 from the germline V gene are KGHSY and FQNENV. CDR3 size: 15 residues. Germline trimming cut 0 bases from V and 1 base from J; bases unmatched to any gene: 0. CDR3 nucleotides: TGTGCCAGCAGCCAATCGACTAGCGGCCAAGAGACCCAGTACTTC. Residues: CASSQSTSGQETQYF.

This clonotype has ten or more counts. The rearrangement links TRBV6-2 or TRBV6-3 to TRBJ1-5, with 7 bases identical to TRBD1. The J segment lost 2 bases and the V segment lost 7 bases, leaving 5 bases of the junction unmatched. Germline assignment: CDR1 MNHEY and CDR2 SVGEGT. This CDR3 is built from 14 residues. The chain's CDR3 is CASTTTGGNQPQHF. The CDR3 DNA follows: TGTGCCAGCACCACCACAGGGGGCAATCAGCCCCAGCATTTT.

This clonotype was counted only a few times. The rearrangement links TRBV7-2 to TRBJ2-7, with D perhaps TRBD1 or TRBD2 (5 bases each). CDR1 and CDR2 from the germline V gene are SGHTA and FQGNSA. The CDR3 contains 15 residues. V lost 1 base and J 2 bases, leaving 12 bases between the germline ends. Written as DNA, the CDR3 is TGTGCCAGCAGCTTAGTCCGGGACGGAGCCTACGAGCAGTACTTC. Protein: CASSLVRDGAYEQYF. Together with reference TRBV7-2 and TRBJ2-7, the CDR3 gives the full variable domain: GAGVSQSPSNKVTEKGKDVELRCDPISGHTALYWYRQSLGQGLEFLIYFQGNSAPDKSGLPSDRFSAERTGGSVSTLTIQRTQQEDSAVYLCASSLVRDGAYEQYFGPGTRLTVT.

This clonotype was observed at least ten times. The J gene is TRBJ2-3, the V gene TRBV6-5; D is ambiguous. The CDR3 contains 13 residues. Germline CDR1 is MNHEY and CDR2 is SVGAGI. The V end was cut by 2 bases, the J end by 7 bases, with 10 bases between. CDR3 nucleotides: TGTGCCAGCAGTTACGCAGACTCTTATACGCAGTATTTT. It encodes CASSYADSYTQYF.

With respect to this clonotype: This may come from a read error, since a much larger clone is one base off. The chain is built from TRBV6-5 and TRBJ1-3; the D gene is possibly TRBD1 (6 bases). Germline CDR1 MNHEY, CDR2 SVGAGI. V lost 6 bases to trimming and J lost 2 bases, with 11 bases between them. The CDR3 extends over 14 amino acids. The CDR3 region has the DNA TGTGCCAGCAGCTACAGGGTAACTGGAAACACCATATATTTT. It specifies CASSYRVTGNTIYF.